A selection of T cell receptor beta chains follows, all from one sample in a study of shared clonotypes between healthy human individuals. TCRdb's copy holds only in-frame clones and misses some; the assay was immunoSEQ multiplex PCR. The sample carries about a million clones, about 80% recorded once. The sequencing sample was made of memory CD4+ T cells sorted from blood. The source of these receptors is a man younger than 35 in good health. Both conserved end residues are part of each CDR3. Fields, in order: clone size, CDR3 length, V gene, D gene, J gene, CDR3 DNA, CDR3 protein. A D gene is named only where the DNA matches it firmly. Size values are once, few and many counts, or a class for expanded clones, and some rows have none.

.	12	TRBV30	TRBD1	TRBJ1-4	TGTGCCTGGAGTGTACAGGGGGAAAAACTGTTTTTT	CAWSVQGEKLFF
.	14	TRBV7-7	.	TRBJ2-5	TGTGCTAGCAGCTCCTCGGGGTATCGGGAGACCCAGTACTTC	CASSSSGYRETQYF
.	14	TRBV28	.	TRBJ1-1	TGTGCCAGCAGTGACCTCCCCGGGGGCACTGAAGCTTTCTTT	CASSDLPGGTEAFF
.	15	TRBV10-1	TRBD1	TRBJ2-2	TGCGCCAGCAGTGAACGGACAGGGGGCGTCGGGGAGCTGTTTTTT	CASSERTGGVGELFF
once	14	TRBV7-7	.	TRBJ2-5	TGTGCTAGCAGCGGAGGAGGCGGCCAAGAGACCCAGTACTTC	CASSGGGGQETQYF
.	15	TRBV6-6	TRBD2	TRBJ2-1	TGTGCCAGCAATGTAGCGGGAGGAAACTACAATGAGCAGTTCTTC	CASNVAGGNYNEQFF
.	17	TRBV4-2	TRBD1	TRBJ1-2	TGTGCCAGCAGCCAAAAGGACAGGGAAGGTGCATCGCTCCGCTACACCTTC	CASSQKDREGASLRYTF
few	13	TRBV9	TRBD1	TRBJ1-2	TGTGCCAGCAGCGTTCAGGGGGGATATGGCTACACCTTC	CASSVQGGYGYTF
.	15	TRBV6-1	.	TRBJ2-1	TGTGCCAGCATCCCCGGTAGGGCGGGGGCTAATGAGCAGTTCTTC	CASIPGRAGANEQFF
.	13	TRBV6-1	.	TRBJ2-3	TGTGCCAGCATAAGACAGGGCACAGATACGCAGTATTTT	CASIRQGTDTQYF
.	14	TRBV30	TRBD1	TRBJ1-5	TGTGCCTGGAGCGGGGACAGGGAGAATCAGCCCCAGCATTTT	CAWSGDRENQPQHF
.	16	TRBV5-1	TRBD1	TRBJ2-5	TGCGCCAGCAGCTTACAGGGGCCTCCTTCACAAGAGACCCAGTACTTC	CASSLQGPPSQETQYF
.	15	TRBV5-6	.	TRBJ2-1	TGTGCCAGCAGCTTCTACGGGGAGATTGGCAATGAGCAGTTCTTC	CASSFYGEIGNEQFF
once	16	TRBV5-8	.	TRBJ2-2	TGTGCCAGCAGCTTGAGGACAACTACTAACACCGGGGAGCTGTTTTTT	CASSLRTTTNTGELFF
.	15	TRBV6-5	.	TRBJ1-1	TGTGCCAGCAGTTACTCTAGTGGGAGGGGCACTGAAGCTTTCTTT	CASSYSSGRGTEAFF
.	15	TRBV6-1	.	TRBJ1-4	TGTGCCAGCAGTGAAAACAGGGACCTCCATGAAAAACTGTTTTTT	CASSENRDLHEKLFF
few	16	TRBV5-4	.	TRBJ2-5	TGTGCCAGCAGCTTTCCAGGTCTCAAGGCCCAAGAGACCCAGTACTTC	CASSFPGLKAQETQYF
.	15	TRBV30	.	TRBJ1-4	TGTGCCTGGAGCCGCGGGGGAGGGTCCAATGAAAAACTGTTTTTT	CAWSRGGGSNEKLFF
.	14	TRBV11-2	.	TRBJ2-7	TGTGCCAGCAGCTTAGGAGTTGGGAGCTACGAGCAGTACTTC	CASSLGVGSYEQYF
.	15	TRBV18	TRBD2	TRBJ2-1	TGTGCCAGCTCACAGCAAGCGGGGGAATCTTCTAGGCAGTTCTTC	CASSQQAGESSRQFF
.	16	TRBV7-3	.	TRBJ2-1	TGTGCCAGCAGCCCCGCGAGTCTGAGCTCCTACAATGAGCAGTTCTTC	CASSPASLSSYNEQFF
once	15	TRBV28	TRBD1	TRBJ2-7	TGTGCCAGCAGGACCGGGACAGGCCGAACCTACGAGCAGTACTTC	CASRTGTGRTYEQYF
.	16	TRBV5-8	TRBD1	TRBJ2-7	TGTGCCAGCAGCTTGGAAGGACAGGGGAACACCTACGAGCAGTACTTC	CASSLEGQGNTYEQYF
.	15	TRBV28	.	TRBJ1-6	TGTGCCAGCAGTTTTTGGGGAACCTATAATTCACCCCTCCACTTT	CASSFWGTYNSPLHF
.	15	TRBV4-1	TRBD2	TRBJ2-1	TGCGCCAGCAGCCCGCCGGGACTAAGGAACAATGAGCAGTTCTTC	CASSPPGLRNNEQFF
.	15	TRBV2	TRBD1	TRBJ2-2	TGTGCCAGCAGCCCTTCTGACAGGGGAGACGGGGAGCTGTTTTTT	CASSPSDRGDGELFF
.	15	TRBV6-5	TRBD1	TRBJ1-2	TGTGCCAGCAGCAAGGGACAGGGGTTATTCGGGGGCTACACCTTC	CASSKGQGLFGGYTF
.	11	TRBV10-3	.	TRBJ1-2	TGTGCCATCAGTGACGGCTATGGCTACACCTTC	CAISDGYGYTF
.	14	TRBV5-1	.	TRBJ2-3	TGCGCCAGCAGCCGGGACTCCAGCACAGATACGCAGTATTTT	CASSRDSSTDTQYF
.	13	TRBV7-7	.	TRBJ1-1	TGTGCTAGCAGCCTCGAGCGGGGCACTGAAGCTTTCTTT	CASSLERGTEAFF
.	11	TRBV6-1	.	TRBJ1-6	TGTGCCAGCAGTGGCGGGGGGGCCCTCCACTTT	CASSGGGALHF